These 26 T cell receptor beta chains came from one sample sequenced in a study of T cells after yellow fever vaccination. TCRdb processed the 5' RACE reads anew with MiXCR; each CDR3 protein has one entry. The sample has around 320,000 distinct CDR3 sequences, about 4.5% seen once; the top ten hold roughly 21%. Sequencing used PBMCs, obtained 15 days after the yellow fever booster vaccination. All receptors come from a man aged 18 to 30 who received the YFV17D yellow fever vaccine.

This clonotype has at least ten counts. The rearrangement joins TRBV10-3 to TRBJ2-2; 8 positions match TRBD1. J gave up 6 bases and V 6 bases, and 12 bases lay outside the gene matches. Germline V CDR1 and CDR2: ENHRY, SYGVKD. This CDR3 spans 16 amino acids. This chain's CDR3 is CAIRLKETGGSGELFF. DNA of the CDR3: TGTGCCATCAGGTTGAAGGAAACAGGGGGTTCCGGGGAGCTGTTTTTT.

The chain has TRBV27 and TRBJ1-2, with D possibly being TRBD1 (6 bases). CDR3 size: 16 residues. V dropped 3 bases and J dropped 5 bases, with 19 bases sitting between them. CDR1 and CDR2 from the germline V gene are MNHEY and SMNVEV (reference sequence). The CDR3, as DNA: TGTGCCAGCAGTTTGAAGGGGAGGGGGTTTTCGTATGGCTACACCTTC. It is translated as CASSLKGRGFSYGYTF.

This clonotype was recorded at least ten times. The CDR3 region has the DNA TGCGCCAGCAGCCAAGAGGGGCTTAGGGACTCTAACACTGAAGCTTTCTTT. It yields the protein CASSQEGLRDSNTEAFF. V usage is TRBV4-1 and J usage is TRBJ1-1; tentatively, D is TRBD1 (5 bases). Germline V gene lookup returns CDR1 MGHRA and CDR2 YSYEKL. This CDR3 comprises 17 residues. Between the trimmed V and J ends, which lost 0 bases and 2 bases, there was a span of 16 bases.

This clonotype was observed at least ten times. The V and J genes are TRBV5-1 and TRBJ2-7, with D possibly being TRBD1 or TRBD2 (5 bases each). CDR3 size: 17 residues. Germline lookup yields CDR1 SGHRS and CDR2 YFSETQ. The V end lost 5 bases, the J end lost 2 bases, and 23 bases lay between the germline ends. The CDR3 sequence is CASSFDASGTGTYEQYF. In DNA form, the CDR3 reads TGCGCCAGCAGTTTTGACGCCTCCGGGACGGGGACCTACGAGCAGTACTTC.

This clonotype was counted ten times or more. The chain combines TRBV29-1 with TRBJ2-2; perhaps TRBD2 as D (6 bases). Deletions cut 4 bases from V and 5 bases from J, with 8 bases between. The CDR3 spans 12 residues. Germline-derived CDR1 and CDR2 are SQVTM and ANQGSEA. Here the CDR3 DNA reads TGCAGCGTTGCCCGGGAGACCGGGGAGCTGTTTTTT. It is translated as CSVARETGELFF.

In this sample, this clonotype turned up many times. This sequence joins TRBV20-1 and TRBJ2-3, with 9 bases identical to TRBD2. The junction had 18 bases not matched to a gene; V was cut back by 5 bases and J by 6 bases. The germline gives CDR1 DFQATT, CDR2 SNEGSKA (reference sequence). This CDR3 has 17 residues. In DNA form, the CDR3 reads TGCAGTGCTTCCCCCCCAAGCGGGGGGACACTAACGGATACGCAGTATTTT. Translated, it gives CSASPPSGGTLTDTQYF.

This clonotype was counted many times. V gene TRBV7-2 combines with J gene TRBJ2-3; D gene ambiguous. CDR3 length equals 13 residues. The ends were cut back, 2 bases at V and 10 bases at J, with 13 bases in the middle. CDR1 is SGHTA, CDR2 FQGNSA, per germline. The CDR3 coding sequence is TGTGCCAGCAGCTTACCCGAAGATCGTGCGCAGTATTTT. Encoded protein: CASSLPEDRAQYF. Full variable domain (outside the CDR3, taken from reference TRBV7-2 and TRBJ2-3): GAGVSQSPSNKVTEKGKDVELRCDPISGHTALYWYRQSLGQGLEFLIYFQGNSAPDKSGLPSDRFSAERTGGSVSTLTIQRTQQEDSAVYLCASSLPEDRAQYFGPGTRLTVL.

The table lists this clonotype with many counts. V usage is TRBV12-3 or TRBV12-4 and J usage is TRBJ2-2; D is unclear. The CDR3 consists of 13 residues. Trimming pared 8 bases from V and 3 bases from J, leaving 10 bases between. The CDR3, as DNA: TGTGCCAGCCCTGTCAGATACACCGGGGAGCTGTTTTTT. Protein product: CASPVRYTGELFF.

Ten or more counts support this clonotype. The chain employs TRBV15 and TRBJ2-1; no clear D. This CDR3 has 12 amino acids. V was clipped by 0 bases and J by 9 bases, with 6 bases between them. Per germline, CDR1 LNHNV and CDR2 YYDKDF (reference sequence). The CDR3 is CATSRDGIEQFF. In DNA form, the CDR3 reads TGTGCCACCAGCAGAGATGGGATTGAGCAGTTCTTC.

As concerns this clonotype: This may come from a read error, since a much larger clone is one base off. V usage is TRBV29-1 and J usage is TRBJ2-1; D is perhaps TRBD2 (5 bases). This CDR3 region has 11 residues. CDR1 and CDR2 (germline): SQVTM, ANQGSEA. CDR3 nucleotides: TGCAGCGTTGGGTCAGCGGATGAGCAGGTCTTC. Translation gives CSVGSADEQVF.

The chain has TRBV6-2 or TRBV6-3 and TRBJ2-2, with TRBD1 identical over 11 bases. J lost 4 bases, V lost 10 bases, and 5 bases had no gene match. The CDR3 contains 14 residues. Germline values: CDR1 MNHEY, CDR2 SVGEGT. The CDR3 nucleotides are TGTGCCAACTTCGGGACAGGGGGCACCGGGGAGCTGTTTTTT. Its translation: CANFGTGGTGELFF.

The sample holds many counts of this clonotype. The J gene is TRBJ2-5, the V gene TRBV7-3; 8 nucleotides agree with TRBD2. Germline CDR1 is SGHTA and CDR2 is FQGTGA. This CDR3 comprises 13 residues. Unmatched junction bases numbered 6, after V lost 5 bases and J lost 7 bases. CDR3 region: CASSLSGRGTQYF. The DNA of the CDR3 is TGTGCCAGCAGCCTCTCCGGGAGGGGGACCCAGTACTTC. The variable domain in full, completed from reference TRBV7-3 and TRBJ2-5, reads GAGVSQTPSNKVTEKGKYVELRCDPISGHTALYWYRQSLGQGPEFLIYFQGTGAADDSGLPNDRFFAVRPEGSVSTLKIQRTERGDSAVYLCASSLSGRGTQYFGPGTRLLVL.

In its sample, this clonotype was seen a few times. The chain employs TRBV12-3 or TRBV12-4 and TRBJ1-5; D gene unclear. The CDR3 has 14 residues. V lost 2 bases and J 9 bases, leaving 14 bases between the germline ends. CDR3 loop: CASSLKSSGRPQHF. The CDR3 bases are TGTGCCAGCAGTTTAAAATCGTCGGGTCGGCCCCAGCATTTT.

This clonotype was seen repeatedly, ten times or more. The chain links TRBV7-2 to TRBJ2-5, with TRBD2 identical over 8 bases. Germline CDR1 SGHTA, CDR2 FQGNSA. V lost 0 bases to trimming and J lost 10 bases; unmatched junction nucleotides: 13. CDR3 length: 16 amino acids. CDR3 bases: TGTGCCAGCAGCTTAGCCAGGGATTTAGCGGGGCGCGTCCAGTACTTC. It yields the protein CASSLARDLAGRVQYF. Using reference TRBV7-2 and TRBJ2-5 for the parts outside the CDR3, the full variable domain is GAGVSQSPSNKVTEKGKDVELRCDPISGHTALYWYRQSLGQGLEFLIYFQGNSAPDKSGLPSDRFSAERTGGSVSTLTIQRTQQEDSAVYLCASSLARDLAGRVQYFGPGTRLLVL.

The chain carries TRBV18 and TRBJ2-7, with a weak D call TRBD1 (6 bases). The ends were cut back, 3 bases at V and 4 bases at J, with 13 bases in the middle. CDR1 is KGHSH, CDR2 LQKENI, per germline. The CDR3 sequence is 14 residues long. The CDR3 sequence: CASSPGRGRYEQYV. CDR3 bases: TGTGCCAGCTCACCCGGCAGGGGAAGGTACGAGCAGTACGTC.

J is TRBJ2-7 and V is TRBV18, with no clear D. Germline CDR1 and CDR2: KGHSH and LQKENI. This CDR3 is built from 16 residues. Between the trimmed V and J ends, which lost 1 base and 9 bases, there was a span of 22 bases. The chain's CDR3 is CASSPRGRFKGTGQYV. As DNA, the CDR3 is TGTGCCAGCTCACCACGGGGTAGGTTTAAGGGAACGGGGCAGTACGTC.

The gene calls are TRBV6-1 and TRBJ2-6; 7 bases fit TRBD2. This CDR3 region has 14 residues. Germline values: CDR1 MNHNS, CDR2 SASEGT. After removal of 3 bases from V and 8 bases from J, the junction contained 4 bases not matched to a gene. CDR3 sequence reads: CASSEREGPNVLTF. The DNA for the CDR3 is TGTGCCAGCAGTGAGAGGGAGGGGCCCAACGTCCTGACTTTC.

This clonotype was seen only a few times. CDR3 protein: CAISVPGDTEAFF. The CDR3 region has the DNA TGTGCCATCAGTGTGCCAGGGGATACTGAAGCTTTCTTT. V and J are TRBV10-3 and TRBJ1-1; tentatively, D is TRBD1 (6 bases). The CDR3 length is 13 residues. Looked up from germline, CDR1 is ENHRY and CDR2 is SYGVKD. V was shortened by 4 bases and J by 5 bases, with 11 bases between the two germline ends.

In its sample, this clonotype was seen a few times. This chain links TRBV11-1 with TRBJ2-3, with no clear D. Germline loops: CDR1 SGHAT, CDR2 FQDESV (reference sequence). V lost 2 bases and J lost 5, with 8 bases in between. The CDR3 is 13 residues long. In DNA form, the CDR3 reads TGTGCCAGCAGCTTAATCGGTCAAGATACGCAGTATTTT. It yields the protein CASSLIGQDTQYF.

This clonotype was picked up a small number of times. J is TRBJ2-1 and V is TRBV6-5; D may be TRBD1 or TRBD2 (6 bases each). CDR1 MNHEY and CDR2 SVGAGI come from the germline V gene. The CDR3 runs 17 residues. Trimming took 5 bases from V and 4 from J, leaving 21 bases between them. The CDR3 sequence: CASSPTLWGAEYNEQFF. CDR3 in DNA: TGTGCCAGCAGTCCCACCTTGTGGGGGGCGGAATACAATGAGCAGTTCTTC.

This clonotype was counted ten times or more. The chain joins TRBV7-9 to TRBJ2-1; 8 bases match TRBD1. V lost 4 bases, J lost 7 bases, and 0 bases stayed unmatched. Germline CDR1 is SEHNR and CDR2 is FQNEAQ (reference sequence). The CDR3 has 12 amino acids. CDR3 residues: CASSWTGNEQFF. CDR3 nucleotide sequence: TGTGCCAGCAGCTGGACAGGGAATGAGCAGTTCTTC.

This clonotype was seen more than once but under ten times. The chain couples TRBV12-3 or TRBV12-4 to TRBJ2-2, with D possibly matching TRBD2 (5 bases). V shed 3 bases and J shed 1 base, with 15 bases lying between them. This CDR3 spans 17 amino acids. The CDR3 here is CASSFSVYGGNTGELFF. CDR3 bases: TGTGCCAGCAGTTTCAGTGTTTACGGAGGGAACACCGGGGAGCTGTTTTTT.

V and J are TRBV6-6 and TRBJ1-1; 10 bases are shared with TRBD1. The CDR3 runs 17 residues. V shed 5 bases, J shed 3 bases, and the junction held 12 bases outside the gene matches. Germline CDR1 MNHNY, CDR2 SVGAGI (reference sequence). CDR3 coding DNA: TGTGCCAGCAGTGGGCCCGGGACAGGGGTTGGGGACACTGAAGCTTTCTTT. Its protein product is CASSGPGTGVGDTEAFF.

This clonotype has a count of ten or more. The V gene is TRBV11-2, the J gene TRBJ2-3; D may be TRBD1 or TRBD2 (5 bases each). Germline V CDR1 and CDR2: SGHAT, FQNNGV. The CDR3 sequence is 12 residues long. Between the trimmed V and J ends, which lost 5 bases and 11 bases, there was a span of 14 bases. CDR3 coding DNA: TGTGCCAGCAGCCCGGGACCGACCGGGCAGTATTTT. Translating it yields CASSPGPTGQYF.

This clonotype was recorded many times. The chain combines TRBV27 with TRBJ2-3, with 8 positions matching TRBD2. Per germline, CDR1 MNHEY and CDR2 SMNVEV (reference sequence). The V and J ends lost 6 bases and 8 bases, in that order; junction bases with no gene match: 10. This CDR3 is built from 14 residues. CDR3 protein: CASSIGRARGTQYF. CDR3 bases: TGTGCCAGCAGCATCGGGAGGGCTCGCGGTACGCAGTATTTT.

This clonotype came up many times. V and J are TRBV5-1 and TRBJ2-1; the D is unclear. The V and J ends lost 4 bases and 9 bases respectively, with 14 bases between them. The CDR3 contains 13 residues. CDR1 SGHRS and CDR2 YFSETQ come from the germline V gene. CDR3 sequence: CASSQQSMLEQFF. The DNA of the CDR3 is TGCGCCAGCAGCCAGCAGAGTATGCTTGAGCAGTTCTTC.